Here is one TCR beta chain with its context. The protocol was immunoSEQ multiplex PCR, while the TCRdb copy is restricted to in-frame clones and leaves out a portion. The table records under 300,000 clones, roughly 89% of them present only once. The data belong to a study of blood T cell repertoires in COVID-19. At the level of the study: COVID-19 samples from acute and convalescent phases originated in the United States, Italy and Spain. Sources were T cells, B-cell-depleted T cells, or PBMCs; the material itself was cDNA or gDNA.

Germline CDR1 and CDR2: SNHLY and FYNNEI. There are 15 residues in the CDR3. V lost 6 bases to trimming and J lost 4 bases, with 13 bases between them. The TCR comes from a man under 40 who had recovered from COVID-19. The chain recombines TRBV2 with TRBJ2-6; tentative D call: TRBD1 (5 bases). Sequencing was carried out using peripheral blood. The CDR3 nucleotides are TGTGCCAGCAGCCAAACAGGTCCCGGGGCCAACGTCCTGACTTTC. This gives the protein CASSQTGPGANVLTF.